The rows below give T cell receptor beta chains drawn from one sample of a study of T-cell memory formation after mild COVID-19. TCRdb reprocessed the 5' RACE reads with MiXCR, giving one entry per CDR3 protein. The data contain 250,000 to 350,000 distinct CDR3 sequences, about 16% of them seen just once; the ten biggest clones take up about 23%. The source material was PBMCs or a T cell subset sorted from them (not recorded which). These TCRs come from a man between 18 and 35 years old who had mild COVID-19 (a few samples of this study predate the infection). Cell type and time point are not known. Each CDR3 is given with its conserved first and last residue. The order of the fields is clone size, D gene, V gene, J gene, CDR3 protein, CDR3 DNA. D genes are given only for firm matches. Part of the rows lack a size; the others show once, few, many or a class for expanded clones.

many	NA	TRBV20-1	TRBJ2-1	CSARIPYAGAGQFF	TGCAGTGCTAGAATCCCCTACGCGGGGGCCGGACAGTTCTTC
NA	TRBD1	TRBV7-9	TRBJ1-3	CASSAQGAKYGNTIYF	TGTGCCAGCAGCGCCCAGGGGGCTAAGTACGGAAACACCATATATTTT
few	NA	TRBV7-2	TRBJ1-5	CASSLALNSNQPQHF	TGTGCCAGCAGCTTAGCTCTGAATAGCAATCAGCCCCAGCATTTT
many	NA	TRBV6-5	TRBJ2-1	CASSKTRRDEQFF	TGTGCCAGCAGTAAAACCCGCCGAGATGAGCAGTTCTTC
NA	NA	TRBV7-6	TRBJ1-2	CASSFLFGDGYTF	TGTGCCAGCAGCTTCCTGTTCGGGGATGGCTACACCTTC
many	TRBD2	TRBV11-2	TRBJ2-3	CASSWTSGAADTQYF	TGTGCCAGCAGCTGGACTAGCGGGGCTGCAGATACGCAGTATTTT
NA	TRBD1	TRBV7-9	TRBJ1-5	CASSLVDRDQPQHF	TGTGCCAGCAGCCTAGTAGACAGGGATCAGCCCCAGCATTTT
once	NA	TRBV6-2/TRBV6-3	TRBJ1-2	CASRTGSGYTF	TGTGCCAGCAGAACAGGGTCCGGCTACACCTTC
many	TRBD1	TRBV28	TRBJ2-3	CASSPGTGIGDTQYF	TGTGCCAGCAGTCCTGGGACAGGGATTGGAGATACGCAGTATTTT
few	NA	TRBV9	TRBJ2-3	CASSVAGDTQYF	TGTGCCAGCAGCGTAGCGGGAGATACGCAGTATTTT
few	NA	TRBV15	TRBJ2-5	CATSREPALQETQYF	TGTGCCACCAGCAGAGAGCCAGCGCTTCAAGAGACCCAGTACTTC
few	NA	TRBV12-3/TRBV12-4	TRBJ2-3	CASTIRLTGSTDTQYF	TGTGCCAGCACTATCAGATTGACAGGCAGCACAGATACGCAGTATTTT
once	NA	TRBV6-5	TRBJ2-1	CASGIRSPAYNEQFF	TGTGCCAGTGGTATCCGCAGTCCTGCCTACAATGAGCAGTTCTTC
NA	NA	TRBV9	TRBJ2-7	CASSPETANYEQYF	TGTGCCAGCAGCCCAGAGACAGCTAACTACGAGCAGTACTTC
few	TRBD2	TRBV29-1	TRBJ2-7	CSVVGGNSYEQYF	TGCAGCGTTGTGGGGGGGAATAGTTACGAGCAGTACTTC
NA	NA	TRBV20-1	TRBJ2-3	CSAPWGAQADTQYF	TGCAGTGCTCCATGGGGGGCTCAGGCAGATACGCAGTATTTT